This entry is about one TCR beta chain. Its antigen remains unidentified. The record has no base qualities; no much larger clone is one base away. DNA from uncultured naive and memory CD4+ T cells underwent immunoSEQ TCR-beta sequencing at deep resolution. The paper's processing steps were these. Preprocessing removed nonproductive sequences and CDR3s not starting with C, not ending with F or W, or shorter than 7 amino acids. Cultured and uncultured naive and memory CD4+ repertoires were searched for CDR3s previously identified as spike- and CEF-reactive. CDR3 homology was measured as pairwise Levenshtein distance, computed with the stringdist R package after trimming three terminal residues from each end. TCRdb carries this immuneACCESS record with in-frame sequences only. Its versions omit some clonotypes, under half of them owing to an unresolved V gene in the studies checked, with the rest unexplained. V and J calls and clone size are given by that table; D and trimming were obtained from the DNA. The sample has about 70,000 clones on record, around 86% of them singletons. 1.5% to 2% of the sample is in the top ten clones.

CD4+ T cells from unexposed donors were collected before the COVID-19 pandemic (2011-2018). Naive and memory CD4+ T cells were separated from cryopreserved PBMCs by CD4 enrichment followed by EasySep naive CD4+ T cell enrichment. Leukapheresis product for the unexposed donors was bought commercially. Ficoll-Paque PLUS gradient centrifugation was used to isolate PBMCs from leukapheresis product or whole blood. PBMCs were either cryopreserved at -140°C or used fresh in the expansion assay. The QIAamp Micro DNA Kit was used to extract genomic DNA from the CD4+ T cells. This sample stems from a study of CD4 T cells in relation to SARS-CoV-2 and coronaviruses (dated by TCRdb to the early 2020s). Turning to the overall study: HLA restriction was mapped for shared crossreactive spike epitopes using patient-derived lymphoblastoid cell lines. The study assessed, at the TCR clonotype level, memory CD4+ T cell crossreactivity between SARS-CoV-2 and common cold coronavirus spike proteins. Samples from a few pre-COVID donors and the naive versus memory experiments were sequenced with the Adaptive Biotechnologies TCR-sequencing kit; other data were Illumina-based. A different TCR-beta assay, based on Illumina, was used to sequence expansion assays from other donors in the study. Points the paper makes about the study in general: Sequencing naive versus memory cells indicated that the assay picks up memory recall responses, not primary responses primed during culture. Significantly weaker SARS-CoV-2-driven expansion was shown by crossreactive clones than by monoreactive clones, consistent with antigenic imprinting. Because no donor provided both pre-pandemic and post-infection samples, tracing the source of pre-existing responses was limited. In about 61% of donors, memory CD4+ clonotypes turned up that crossrecognized SARS-CoV-2 and at least one common cold coronavirus spike. Crossreactivity analysis was centred on spike protein, so crossreactivity against other viral proteins was not assessed. Small numbers of patients and of tested TCRs limited the study.

Sequences MNHEY (CDR1) and SMNVEV (CDR2) are obtained from the germline V gene (reference sequence). Here V drops 6 bases and J drops 2 bases, and the junction holds 12 bases not matched to any gene. The CDR3 spans 16 residues, from the cysteine through the phenylalanine. Just the 48-base CDR3 DNA is kept, in frame starting at base 1. The clonotype comes from a human donor in good health. The material sequenced was memory CD4+ T cells from PBMCs. The intended sense of this specimen's cell subset or site label: memory (non-naive) CD4+ T cells. The sequence joins TRBV27 to TRBJ1-2, with 7 middle bases fitting TRBD1. The nucleotide sequence reads as follows: TGTGCCAGCAGATCTACGCCGGGACAGACCAACTATGGCTACACCTTC. Its protein product is CASRSTPGQTNYGYTF.